These 9 T cell receptor beta chains were sequenced from one sample in a study of T cells in Graves' hyperthyroidism and ophthalmopathy. Researchers amplified the TCR beta CDR3 regions from RNA transcripts. The HTBI primer set served for first-round RT-PCR of the TCR CDR3. TCRdb re-derived calls from the multiplex PCR reads in MiXCR, one entry per CDR3 protein. This table has 300,000 to 450,000 distinct CDR3 sequences, around 25% appearing once. Sequenced input: blood. The receptors come from a man aged 45-60 years with Graves' hyperthyroidism.

This clonotype was seen at least ten times. This chain connects TRBV28 to TRBJ1-1; the D is unclear. The V end was cut by 8 bases, the J end by 1 base, with 17 bases between. Looked up from germline, CDR1 is MDHEN and CDR2 is SYDVKM. This CDR3 region has 15 residues. The CDR3 loop reads CASYTRAYPNTEAFF. The CDR3 DNA reads TGTGCCAGCTATACTAGGGCCTACCCGAACACTGAAGCTTTCTTT.

The chain is built from TRBV7-9 and TRBJ2-7; a possible D gene is TRBD1 (5 bases). V lost 4 bases and J 1 base, leaving 11 bases between the germline ends. Germline CDR1 reads SEHNR; CDR2 reads FQNEAQ (reference sequence). The CDR3 runs 14 residues. The CDR3 reads CASSSSGNSYEQYF. CDR3 nucleotide sequence: TGTGCCAGCAGCTCCTCAGGGAATTCCTACGAGCAGTACTTC.

The rearrangement joins TRBV14 to TRBJ2-7; 7 bases are a match to TRBD1. This CDR3 spans 16 amino acids. Losses at the gene ends were 1 base for V and 1 base for J; bases not matched to a gene: 7. Germline lookup yields CDR1 SGHDN and CDR2 FVKESK. The CDR3 DNA is TGTGCCAGCAGCCAAGGACAGGGATGGGGTTCCTACGAGCAGTACTTC. It encodes CASSQGQGWGSYEQYF.

This clonotype has at least ten counts. V and J are TRBV12-3 or TRBV12-4 and TRBJ2-3; 11 bases are shared with TRBD2. After removal of 4 bases from V and 6 bases from J, the junction contained 12 bases not matched to a gene. The CDR3 sequence is 17 residues long. The CDR3 nucleotides read TGTGCCAGCAGTTCGCCGTCGGGACTAGCGGTAGGGGATACGCAGTATTTT. Translating gives CASSSPSGLAVGDTQYF.

The J gene is TRBJ2-1, the V gene TRBV6-2 or TRBV6-3; D is ambiguous. CDR1 MNHEY and CDR2 SVGEGT come from the germline V gene. The CDR3 extends over 13 amino acids. V was shortened by 7 bases and J by 4 bases, with 11 bases between the two germline ends. The DNA of the CDR3 is TGTGCCAGCACCCCCGACGGATACAATGAGCAGTTCTTC. Translated, it gives CASTPDGYNEQFF.

Only a few counts were recorded for this clonotype. This chain links TRBV3-1 with TRBJ1-1, with TRBD1 matching 9 bases. There are 16 residues in the CDR3. V lost 3 bases, J lost 4 bases, and 9 bases stayed unmatched. Germline V gene sequence: CDR1 LGHDT, CDR2 YNNKEL (reference sequence). CDR3 residues: CASSHKTGGAITEAFF. For the CDR3, the DNA is TGTGCCAGCAGCCATAAAACAGGGGGCGCGATCACTGAAGCTTTCTTT.

The chain joins TRBV19 to TRBJ2-1; 11 bases agree with TRBD2. The CDR3 contains 14 residues. V lost 5 bases and J lost 9; bases outside the gene matches: 6. The germline CDR1 and CDR2 sequences are LNHDA and SQIVND (reference sequence). The CDR3 coding sequence is TGTGCCAGTAGTGGTAGCGGGAGGGCCGCTGAGCAGTTCTTC. Amino acid sequence: CASSGSGRAAEQFF.

This clonotype was detected ten times or more. The chain uses TRBV11-2 and TRBJ2-7; a weak D match, TRBD1 (5 bases). The CDR3 is 14 residues long. The ends were cut back, 1 base at V and 5 bases at J, with 12 bases in the middle. CDR1 is SGHAT and CDR2 is FQNNGV in the germline V gene. This CDR3 reads CASSLGRVVNEQYF. CDR3 DNA: TGTGCCAGCAGCTTAGGCAGGGTAGTCAACGAGCAGTACTTC. The whole variable domain, filled in from reference TRBV11-2 and TRBJ2-7, reads EAGVAQSPRYKIIEKRQSVAFWCNPISGHATLYWYQQILGQGPKLLIQFQNNGVVDDSQLPKDRFSAERLKGVDSTLKIQPAKLEDSAVYLCASSLGRVVNEQYFGPGTRLTVT.

The V and J genes are TRBV28 and TRBJ2-2; 8 nucleotides agree with TRBD2. Germline V gene lookup returns CDR1 MDHEN and CDR2 SYDVKM. The CDR3 spans 15 residues. V lost 6 bases to trimming and J lost 6 bases; unmatched junction nucleotides: 9. This CDR3 is CASSLQGAGAGELFF. The DNA for the CDR3 is TGTGCCAGCAGCCTACAGGGAGCGGGGGCCGGGGAGCTGTTTTTT.